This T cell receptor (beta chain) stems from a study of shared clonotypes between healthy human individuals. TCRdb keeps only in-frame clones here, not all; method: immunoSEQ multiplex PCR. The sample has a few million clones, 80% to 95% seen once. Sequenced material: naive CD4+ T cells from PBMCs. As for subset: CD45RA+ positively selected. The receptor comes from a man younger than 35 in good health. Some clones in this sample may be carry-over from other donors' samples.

The CDR3 DNA sequence: TGTGCCAGCCTTGACGGAGGCTCTGGGGCCAACGTCCTGACTTTC. This codes for CASLDGGSGANVLTF. The J gene is TRBJ2-6, the V gene TRBV6-6; possibly TRBD2 for D (5 bases). The CDR3 runs 15 residues. Germline CDR1 and CDR2: MNHNY and SVGAGI (reference sequence). Trimming stripped 8 bases from V and 0 bases from J, with 11 bases between.